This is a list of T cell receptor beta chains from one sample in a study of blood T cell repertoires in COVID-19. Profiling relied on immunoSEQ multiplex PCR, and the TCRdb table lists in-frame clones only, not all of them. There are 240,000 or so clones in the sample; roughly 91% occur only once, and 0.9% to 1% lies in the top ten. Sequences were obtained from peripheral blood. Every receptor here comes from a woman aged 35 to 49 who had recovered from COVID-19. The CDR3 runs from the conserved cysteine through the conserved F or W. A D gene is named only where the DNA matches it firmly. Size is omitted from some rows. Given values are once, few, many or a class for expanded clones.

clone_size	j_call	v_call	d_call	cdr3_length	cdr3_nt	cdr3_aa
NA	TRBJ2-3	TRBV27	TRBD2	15	TGTGCCAGCGGACGACTAGCGGGAGGGACAGATACGCAGTATTTT	CASGRLAGGTDTQYF
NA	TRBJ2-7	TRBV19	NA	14	TGTGCCAGTAGTGCCGCCCGAGGGCCCTACGAGCAGTACTTC	CASSAARGPYEQYF
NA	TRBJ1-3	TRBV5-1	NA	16	TGCGCCAGCAGCTTGCAGGGCCCCGGCTCTGGAAACACCATATATTTT	CASSLQGPGSGNTIYF
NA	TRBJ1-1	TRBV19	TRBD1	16	TGTGCCAGTAGTCCACGGGACAGGGGGGGGAATGCTGAAGCTTTCTTT	CASSPRDRGGNAEAFF
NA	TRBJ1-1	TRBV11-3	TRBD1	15	TGTGCCAGCAGCCCGACAGGGGGCCCGAACACTGAAGCTTTCTTT	CASSPTGGPNTEAFF
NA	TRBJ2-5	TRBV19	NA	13	TGTGCCAGTAGTATAGGGAGGGAAGAGACCCAGTACTTC	CASSIGREETQYF
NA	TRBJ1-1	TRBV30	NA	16	TGTGCCTGTAGCTTCGGCTCGAGGGCCATGAACACTGAAGCTTTCTTT	CACSFGSRAMNTEAFF
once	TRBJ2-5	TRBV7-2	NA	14	TGTGCCAGCAGCGCCAACCGGGGGTCGGAGACCCAGTACTTC	CASSANRGSETQYF
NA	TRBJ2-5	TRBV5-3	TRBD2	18	TGTGCCAGAAGCTTGCCCCGGACTAGCGGGAGTGTGCAAGAGACCCAGTACTTC	CARSLPRTSGSVQETQYF
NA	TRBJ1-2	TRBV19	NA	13	TGTGCCAGTAGGGCTCGGGTGAACTATGGCTACACCTTC	CASRARVNYGYTF
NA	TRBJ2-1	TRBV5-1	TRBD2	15	TGCGCCAGCAGCGAAGGGACTAGCGGGCACAATGAGCAGTTCTTC	CASSEGTSGHNEQFF
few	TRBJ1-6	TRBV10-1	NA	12	TGCGCCAGCGGCCAGGGCGGATCACCCCTCCACTTT	CASGQGGSPLHF
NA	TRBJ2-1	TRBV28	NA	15	TGTGCCAGCAGTTTAATCAGCGGGCGTTACAATGAGCAGTTCTTC	CASSLISGRYNEQFF
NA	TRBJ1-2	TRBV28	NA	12	TGTACCAGCCCCCAGGGGAACTATGGCTACACCTTC	CTSPQGNYGYTF
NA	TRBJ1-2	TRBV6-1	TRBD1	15	TGTGCCAGCAGTGAATGGACAGGGCCGAACTATGGCTACACCTTC	CASSEWTGPNYGYTF
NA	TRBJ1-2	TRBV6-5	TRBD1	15	TGTGCCAGCAGTTCCGACAGGGGGCCTAGGGATGGCTACACCTTC	CASSSDRGPRDGYTF
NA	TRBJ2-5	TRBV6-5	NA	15	TGTGCCAGCAGTTACTCGAGGGGGTGGCAAGAGACCCAGTACTTC	CASSYSRGWQETQYF
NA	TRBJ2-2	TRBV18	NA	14	TGTGCCAGCTCACCACTTGGCGGGATCGGGGAGCTGTTTTTT	CASSPLGGIGELFF
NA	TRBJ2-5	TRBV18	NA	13	TGTGCCAGCTCACCGGGCGAGTTGGAGACCCAGTACTTC	CASSPGELETQYF
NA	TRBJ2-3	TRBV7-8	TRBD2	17	TGTGCCAGCAGCTTAGGTGGTGGCGGGAGGGCCCCAGATACGCAGTATTTT	CASSLGGGGRAPDTQYF
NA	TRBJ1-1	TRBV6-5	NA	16	TGTGCCAGCAGTTACTCGGGGGGGCTGGCGAACACTGAAGCTTTCTTT	CASSYSGGLANTEAFF
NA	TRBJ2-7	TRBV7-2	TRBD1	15	TGTGCCAGCAGCCTCGGCCCGGGACAGGTCTACGAGCAGTACTTC	CASSLGPGQVYEQYF
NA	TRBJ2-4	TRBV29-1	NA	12	TGCAGCGTTACTAGCTCGGGAAACATTCAGTACTTC	CSVTSSGNIQYF
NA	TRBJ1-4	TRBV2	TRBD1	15	TGTGCCAGCAAGTCACAGGGGGCGACTAATGAAAAACTGTTTTTT	CASKSQGATNEKLFF
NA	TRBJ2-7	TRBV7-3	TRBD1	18	TGTGCCAGCAGCCTTCAGCCGCCGGGACAGGGGTTGTCCTACGAGCAGTACTTC	CASSLQPPGQGLSYEQYF
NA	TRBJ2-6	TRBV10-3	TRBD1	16	TGTGCCATCAGTAGGACAGGGAACTCTGGGGCCAACGTCCTGACTTTC	CAISRTGNSGANVLTF
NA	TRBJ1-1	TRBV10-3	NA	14	TGTGCCATCCACCGGGGGGCAGGGGCCACTGAAGCTTTCTTT	CAIHRGAGATEAFF
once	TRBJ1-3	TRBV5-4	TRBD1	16	TGTGCCAGCAGCCCCGGACAGGCCAGCTCTGGAAACACCATATATTTT	CASSPGQASSGNTIYF
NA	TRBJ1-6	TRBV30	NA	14	TGTGCCTGGAGTGTAGGGCAGGGTACAACACCCCTCCACTTT	CAWSVGQGTTPLHF
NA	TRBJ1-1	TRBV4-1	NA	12	TGCGCCAGCAGCCAAGAGGTCGGGGGAGCTTTCTTT	CASSQEVGGAFF
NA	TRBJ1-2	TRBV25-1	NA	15	TGTGCCAGCAGTGAAACCGGGACAAGTATCTCTGGCTACACCTTC	CASSETGTSISGYTF
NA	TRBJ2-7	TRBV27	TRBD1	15	TGTGCCAGCGGACCTGGGGGACAGGGGTTCCACGAGCAGTACTTC	CASGPGGQGFHEQYF
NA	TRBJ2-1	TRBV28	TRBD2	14	TGTGCCAGCACCCCAGCGGGAGGGCCCAATGAGCAGTTCTTC	CASTPAGGPNEQFF
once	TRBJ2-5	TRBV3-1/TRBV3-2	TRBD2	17	TGTGCCAGCAGCCCTCCTAGCGGGAGACCCTACCAAGAGACCCAGTACTTC	CASSPPSGRPYQETQYF
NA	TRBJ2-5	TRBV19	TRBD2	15	TGTGCCAGTAGTAAACTAGCGGGAGGCGGGGAGACCCAGTACTTC	CASSKLAGGGETQYF
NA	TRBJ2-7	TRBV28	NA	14	TGTGCCAGCAGTTTTTTGCGGCGGCCCTACGAGCAGTACTTC	CASSFLRRPYEQYF
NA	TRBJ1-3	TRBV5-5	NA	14	TGTGCCAGCAGCTATACTGCCTCTGGAAACACCATATATTTT	CASSYTASGNTIYF
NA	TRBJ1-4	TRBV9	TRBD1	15	TGTGCCAGCAGCCCCCCACAGGGGGCCGGGGAAAAACTGTTTTTT	CASSPPQGAGEKLFF